The present TCR beta chain was sequenced within a study of shared clonotypes between healthy human individuals. Study-wide findings and caveats: On the whole, naive subsets had larger estimated richness than memory subsets had.

Details on this clone: No antigen is known for it.

Genomic DNA (from each subset) was split evenly across several immunoSEQ plates. Per the authors' pipeline: Filtering was not the same, since immunoSEQ gave junction-only sequences without quality scores. Some clones are missing from TCRdb's copy, which holds only in-frame ones; the method was immunoSEQ multiplex PCR. V and J calls plus clone size are reproduced from that table; the DNA served to infer D and trimming. The sample lists approximately 1.1 million clones, 78% occurring once. The germline V gene encodes CDR1 GTSNPN and CDR2 SVGIG (reference sequence). With V trimmed by 0 bases and J by 5 bases, 15 bases remained unmatched. The CDR3 extends over 18 amino acids.

The rearrangement links TRBV30 to TRBJ2-7; 11 nucleotides match TRBD2. This sequence was found in a man aged 18 to 29 in good health. Some clones in this sample may be carry-over from other donors' samples. The specimen was memory CD4+ T cells from PBMCs. The subset denotes: CD45RA-negative fraction. The CDR3 protein is CAWSVTRASGRSRHEQYF. The DNA of the CDR3 is TGTGCCTGGAGTGTAACTAGGGCTAGCGGGAGGTCTAGGCACGAGCAGTACTTC.